The clone carrying this T cell receptor beta chain has a count of ten or more. Its antigen is as yet unknown. This sample was taken from a study of CD8 T cells in ankylosing spondylitis. TCRdb ran MiXCR on the 5' RACE reads and lists one entry per CDR3 protein. The table has hundreds of thousands of distinct CDR3 sequences, approximately 24% seen once. Findings of the study overall: Ankylosing spondylitis blood appeared to be characterized by a TCR beta motif of roughly eight highly homologous variants. Several of the motif variants were reported before in synovial fluid and blood from reactive arthritis. In ankylosing spondylitis patients, matched synovial fluid reportedly showed significant enrichment of disease-linked clones. CD8+ cells made up the disease-linked clones, which were relatively rare in peripheral blood.

Germline CDR1 reads SNHLY; CDR2 reads FYNNEI. Trimming cost V 8 bases and J 3 bases, with 8 bases left between them. This CDR3 has 11 amino acids. The V call is TRBV2, the J call TRBJ2-7; D not resolved. This TCR derives from a male donor with ankylosing spondylitis or in good health (not recorded which). Specimen: blood, either unsorted or a sorted T cell fraction (not recorded which). The chain's CDR3 is CASRYYYEQYF. As DNA, the CDR3 is TGTGCCAGCCGGTACTACTACGAGCAGTACTTC.